The clone carrying this T cell receptor (beta chain) appeared a few times. V was shortened by 2 bases and J by 2 bases, with 7 bases between the two germline ends. In germline, CDR1 is MNHEY, CDR2 SVGAGI. This CDR3 is 14 amino acids long. This record belongs to a study of cytotoxic CD8 clonotypes in ibrutinib-treated CLL. Repertoires were generated with immunoSEQ multiplex PCR, while TCRdb's copy carries only in-frame clones and drops some. The top ten clones hold roughly 7% of a sample with about 310,000 clones, roughly 85% of them seen once. Sequenced here: PBMCs, sampled before ibrutinib treatment. V usage is TRBV6-5 and J usage is TRBJ1-3; D is ambiguous. This TCR was sampled from a human donor with chronic lymphocytic leukemia. The chain's CDR3 is CASSYGGTGNTIYF. The CDR3 region has the DNA TGTGCCAGCAGTTACGGAGGTACTGGAAACACCATATATTTT.